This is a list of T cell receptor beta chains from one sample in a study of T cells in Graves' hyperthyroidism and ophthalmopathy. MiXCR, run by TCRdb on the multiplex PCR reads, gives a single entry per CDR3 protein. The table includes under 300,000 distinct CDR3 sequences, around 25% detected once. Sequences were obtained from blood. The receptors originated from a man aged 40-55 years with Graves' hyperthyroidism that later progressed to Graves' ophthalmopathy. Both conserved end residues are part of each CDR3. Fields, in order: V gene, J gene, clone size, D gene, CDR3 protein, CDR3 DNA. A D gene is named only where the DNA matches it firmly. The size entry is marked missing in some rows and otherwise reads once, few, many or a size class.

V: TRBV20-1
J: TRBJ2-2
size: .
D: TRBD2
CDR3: CSAPGGGLDTGELFF
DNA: TGCAGTGCCCCGGGCGGGGGGTTGGACACCGGGGAGCTGTTTTTT

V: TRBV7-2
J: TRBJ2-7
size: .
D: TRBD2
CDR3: CASSFTSVDSYEQYF
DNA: TGTGCCAGCAGCTTCACTAGCGTGGACTCCTACGAGCAGTACTTC

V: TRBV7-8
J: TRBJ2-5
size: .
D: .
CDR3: CASSLGGVSLPGETQYF
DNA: TGTGCCAGCAGCTTAGGGGGTGTGAGTCTCCCCGGAGAGACCCAGTACTTC

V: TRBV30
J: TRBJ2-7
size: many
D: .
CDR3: CAWSLGYEQYF
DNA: TGTGCCTGGAGTCTGGGTTACGAGCAGTACTTC

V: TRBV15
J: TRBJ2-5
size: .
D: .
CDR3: CATSSWAGETQYF
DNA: TGTGCCACCAGCAGTTGGGCGGGGGAGACCCAGTACTTC

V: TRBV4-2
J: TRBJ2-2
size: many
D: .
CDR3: CASSQNRQGGTGELFF
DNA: TGTGCCAGCAGCCAAAATCGACAGGGAGGCACCGGGGAGCTGTTTTTT

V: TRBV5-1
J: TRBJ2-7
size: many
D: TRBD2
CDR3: CASSLGGTDQSEQYF
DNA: TGCGCCAGCAGCCTCGGGGGGACCGACCAGTCCGAGCAGTACTTC

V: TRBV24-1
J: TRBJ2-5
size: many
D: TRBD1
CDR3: CATSDPLGQQETQYF
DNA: TGTGCCACCAGTGATCCCCTGGGACAGCAAGAGACCCAGTACTTC

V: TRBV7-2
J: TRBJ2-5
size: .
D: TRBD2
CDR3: CASRLAGGSETQYF
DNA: TGTGCCAGCAGACTAGCGGGAGGGTCAGAGACCCAGTACTTC

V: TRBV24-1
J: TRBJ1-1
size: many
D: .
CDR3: CATSDTGTRDAFF
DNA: TGTGCCACCAGTGATACGGGGACCCGGGACGCTTTCTTT

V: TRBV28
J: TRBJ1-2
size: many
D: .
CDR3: CASWDGEGYGYTF
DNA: TGTGCCAGTTGGGACGGTGAGGGGTATGGCTACACCTTC

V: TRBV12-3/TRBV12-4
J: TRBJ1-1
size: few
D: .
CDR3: CASRDWRGAFF
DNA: TGTGCCAGCAGAGACTGGCGTGGAGCTTTCTTT

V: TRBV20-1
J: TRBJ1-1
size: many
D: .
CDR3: CSALTPMNTEAFF
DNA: TGCAGTGCTTTAACACCCATGAACACTGAAGCTTTCTTT

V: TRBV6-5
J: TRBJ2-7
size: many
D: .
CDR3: CASGSGFLYEQYF
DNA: TGTGCCAGCGGTTCGGGCTTCCTATACGAGCAGTACTTC

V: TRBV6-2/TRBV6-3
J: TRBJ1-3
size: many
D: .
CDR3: CASSYVRIGETYSSGNTIYF
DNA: TGTGCCAGCAGTTACGTTCGTATAGGGGAAACCTACTCCTCTGGAAACACCATATATTTT

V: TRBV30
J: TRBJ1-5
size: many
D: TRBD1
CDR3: CAWRRQGYNQPQHF
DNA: TGTGCCTGGAGGAGACAGGGGTACAATCAGCCCCAGCATTTT

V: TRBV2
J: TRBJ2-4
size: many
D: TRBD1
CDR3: CASRPDRGDKNIQYF
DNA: TGTGCCAGCAGACCCGACAGGGGGGACAAAAACATTCAGTACTTC

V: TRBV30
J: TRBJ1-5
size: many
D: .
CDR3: CAWSVPGGSNQPQHF
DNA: TGTGCCTGGAGTGTACCGGGCGGGAGCAATCAGCCCCAGCATTTT

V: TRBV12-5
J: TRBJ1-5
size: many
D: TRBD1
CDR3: CASGPGQGDLQPQHF
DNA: TGTGCTAGTGGCCCCGGACAGGGGGACCTTCAGCCCCAGCATTTT

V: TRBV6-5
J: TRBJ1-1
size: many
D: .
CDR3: CASWRGEDTEAFF
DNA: TGTGCCAGCTGGAGGGGGGAGGACACTGAAGCTTTCTTT

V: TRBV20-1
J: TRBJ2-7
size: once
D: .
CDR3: CSARARAGYSYEQYF
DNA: TGCAGTGCTAGAGCCAGGGCTGGATATTCCTACGAGCAGTACTTC

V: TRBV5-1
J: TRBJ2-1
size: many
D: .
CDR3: CASSLGLNNEQFF
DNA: TGCGCCAGCAGCTTGGGACTCAACAATGAGCAGTTCTTC

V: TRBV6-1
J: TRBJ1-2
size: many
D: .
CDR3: CASSEGRSYGYTF
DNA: TGTGCCAGCAGTGAGGGACGGTCTTATGGCTACACCTTC

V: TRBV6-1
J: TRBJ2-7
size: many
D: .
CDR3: CASKGPQLVGQYF
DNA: TGTGCCAGCAAGGGCCCTCAACTGGTCGGGCAGTACTTC

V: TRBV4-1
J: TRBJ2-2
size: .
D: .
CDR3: CASSHPKGGAGELFF
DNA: TGCGCCAGCAGCCATCCTAAAGGGGGAGCCGGGGAGCTGTTTTTT

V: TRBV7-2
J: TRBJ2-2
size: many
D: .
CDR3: CASSLVEYGELFF
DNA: TGTGCCAGCAGCTTAGTGGAGTACGGGGAGCTGTTTTTT

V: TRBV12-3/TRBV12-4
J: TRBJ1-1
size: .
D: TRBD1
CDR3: CASTKTQGDRTEAFF
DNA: TGTGCCAGCACTAAAACACAGGGGGACAGGACTGAAGCTTTCTTT

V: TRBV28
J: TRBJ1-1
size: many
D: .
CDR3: CASSLGQANTEAFF
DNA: TGTGCCAGCAGTTTAGGCCAGGCCAACACTGAAGCTTTCTTT

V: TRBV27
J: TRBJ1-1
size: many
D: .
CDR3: CASSRRELNTEAFF
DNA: TGTGCCAGCAGTCGTCGGGAACTGAACACTGAAGCTTTCTTT

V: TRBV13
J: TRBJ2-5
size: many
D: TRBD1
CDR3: CASSSQGGGPYETQYF
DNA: TGTGCCAGCAGCTCTCAAGGGGGCGGACCGTATGAGACCCAGTACTTC

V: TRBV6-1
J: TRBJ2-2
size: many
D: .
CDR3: CASATYGGVGGELFF
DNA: TGTGCCAGCGCGACATACGGAGGGGTGGGCGGGGAGCTGTTTTTT